This is a list of T cell receptor beta chains from one sample in a study of T cells in Graves' hyperthyroidism and ophthalmopathy. TCRdb recomputed calls from the multiplex PCR reads with MiXCR, one row per CDR3 protein. The top ten clones hold more than 30% of a sample with more than 250,000 distinct CDR3 sequences, roughly 15% of them seen once. Input material: blood. These receptor sequences come from a woman in her forties or fifties with Graves' hyperthyroidism that later progressed to Graves' ophthalmopathy. Each CDR3 is given with its conserved first and last residue. D genes are given only for firm matches. For some rows the clone size is stated as once, few or many, or as a class when expanded; others skip it.

clone_size	v_call	d_call	j_call	cdr3_aa	cdr3_nt
few	TRBV7-3	-	TRBJ2-3	CASSLNPDGTDTQYF	TGTGCCAGCAGCTTAAATCCGGACGGCACAGATACGCAGTATTTT
many	TRBV11-2	TRBD1	TRBJ2-1	CASSLAGTGGNEQFF	TGTGCCAGCAGCTTAGCTGGGACAGGGGGAAATGAGCAGTTCTTC
many	TRBV20-1	-	TRBJ2-6	CSALAISGANVLTF	TGCAGTGCCCTTGCGATCTCTGGGGCCAACGTCCTGACTTTC
many	TRBV20-1	-	TRBJ2-3	CSASAGTEITDTQYF	TGCAGTGCTAGTGCTGGGACCGAAATCACAGATACGCAGTATTTT
many	TRBV19	-	TRBJ2-3	CASSYGVPDTQYF	TGTGCCAGTAGTTATGGGGTGCCAGATACGCAGTATTTT
many	TRBV28	-	TRBJ1-5	CASSSDGYSNQPQHF	TGTGCCAGCAGTTCGGACGGTTATAGCAATCAGCCCCAGCATTTT
many	TRBV11-2	-	TRBJ1-1	CASSLDRFPNTEAFF	TGTGCCAGCAGCTTAGATCGGTTTCCGAACACTGAAGCTTTCTTT
-	TRBV6-2/TRBV6-3	-	TRBJ2-6	CASSYSMTRSSGANVLTF	TGTGCCAGCAGTTACTCGATGACGAGGAGCTCTGGGGCCAACGTCCTGACTTTC
many	TRBV2	-	TRBJ2-1	CASRETESSYNEQFF	TGTGCCAGCAGGGAGACTGAAAGCTCCTACAATGAGCAGTTCTTC
many	TRBV2	-	TRBJ2-1	CASRWQGGYNEQFF	TGTGCCAGCAGGTGGCAGGGGGGCTACAATGAGCAGTTCTTC
-	TRBV5-4	TRBD1	TRBJ1-1	CAGLKGQGNTEAFF	TGTGCCGGACTAAAGGGACAGGGGAACACTGAAGCTTTCTTT
-	TRBV20-1	TRBD2	TRBJ2-7	CSARDPSSGTYEQYF	TGCAGTGCTAGAGATCCATCTAGCGGGACCTACGAGCAGTACTTC
-	TRBV11-2	TRBD2	TRBJ2-1	CASSLGELAGGGFNEQFF	TGTGCCAGCAGCTTAGGGGAGCTAGCGGGAGGTGGGTTCAATGAGCAGTTCTTC
few	TRBV5-1	TRBD1	TRBJ2-7	CASSRETGTGAEQYF	TGCGCCAGCAGCCGAGAAACCGGGACAGGGGCCGAGCAGTACTTC
many	TRBV6-1	TRBD1	TRBJ2-2	CASSIIQGGELFF	TGTGCCAGCAGTATTATACAGGGGGGGGAGCTGTTTTTT
many	TRBV5-1	-	TRBJ2-3	CASGTSERSTDTQYF	TGCGCCAGCGGAACCTCCGAGCGTAGCACAGATACGCAGTATTTT
few	TRBV19	TRBD2	TRBJ2-1	CASSIANGRGDNEQFF	TGTGCCAGTAGTATCGCTAACGGGAGGGGCGATAATGAGCAGTTCTTC
-	TRBV18	-	TRBJ2-2	CASSPEGLDTGELFF	TGTGCCAGCTCACCGGAGGGATTGGACACCGGGGAGCTGTTTTTT
few	TRBV7-9	TRBD2	TRBJ2-7	CASSLSSGRSVEQYF	TGTGCCAGCAGCTTATCCAGCGGGAGGTCAGTCGAGCAGTACTTC
many	TRBV2	-	TRBJ2-7	CASSDMRASSYEQYF	TGTGCCAGCAGTGATATGAGGGCCAGCTCCTACGAGCAGTACTTC
-	TRBV27	-	TRBJ2-5	CASSQAQDRLETQYF	TGTGCCAGCAGCCAAGCACAAGACAGACTAGAGACCCAGTACTTC
many	TRBV10-2	TRBD1	TRBJ1-4	CASSEAGQHFPLNEKLFF	TGCGCCAGCAGTGAGGCGGGACAGCACTTCCCTCTTAATGAAAAACTGTTTTTT
many	TRBV29-1	-	TRBJ2-7	CSVTGESYEQYF	TGCAGCGTGACGGGGGAGAGCTACGAGCAGTACTTC
many	TRBV10-3	-	TRBJ2-7	CAIRADSYEQYF	TGTGCCATCAGGGCCGACAGCTACGAGCAGTACTTC
many	TRBV18	TRBD2	TRBJ2-1	CASSLYSGRAQNEQFF	TGTGCCAGCTCGCTTTATAGCGGGAGGGCCCAAAATGAGCAGTTCTTC
many	TRBV29-1	-	TRBJ2-5	CSVDRTIGETQYF	TGCAGCGTTGATCGGACAATTGGGGAGACCCAGTACTTC
few	TRBV24-1	-	TRBJ2-7	CAPPCSYEQYF	TGTGCACCTCCGTGCTCCTACGAGCAGTACTTC
many	TRBV27	-	TRBJ2-3	CASSTLTDTQYF	TGTGCCAGCAGTACACTGACGGATACGCAGTATTTT
many	TRBV20-1	TRBD2	TRBJ2-1	CSAPLAGPYNEQFF	TGCAGTGCTCCACTAGCGGGCCCTTACAATGAGCAGTTCTTC
-	TRBV5-1	-	TRBJ2-3	CASSSTASTDTQYF	TGCGCCAGCAGCTCGACAGCTAGCACAGATACGCAGTATTTT
many	TRBV28	-	TRBJ1-4	CASNGVFGEKLFF	TGTGCCAGCAATGGGGTATTCGGTGAAAAACTGTTTTTT
-	TRBV19	TRBD2	TRBJ2-1	CASTPGLAGYNEQFF	TGTGCCAGTACCCCAGGGCTAGCGGGTTACAATGAGCAGTTCTTC
many	TRBV3-1	-	TRBJ2-5	CASSHRTEQETQYF	TGTGCCAGCAGCCACCGGACAGAACAAGAGACCCAGTACTTC
many	TRBV7-2	TRBD2	TRBJ2-1	CASSLRTSGRNYNEQFF	TGTGCCAGCAGCCTCCGGACTAGCGGGAGGAACTACAATGAGCAGTTCTTC
many	TRBV2	TRBD2	TRBJ2-3	CASGRASTDTQYF	TGTGCCAGCGGGAGGGCCAGCACAGATACGCAGTATTTT
many	TRBV18	TRBD2	TRBJ2-7	CASSPTSGDYEQYF	TGTGCCAGCTCACCGACTAGCGGGGACTACGAGCAGTACTTC
many	TRBV30	TRBD1	TRBJ1-5	CAWQPGQGYQPQHF	TGTGCCTGGCAACCGGGACAGGGATATCAGCCCCAGCATTTT
-	TRBV28	TRBD1	TRBJ1-4	CASSSVVGQGARGEKLFF	TGTGCCAGCAGTTCGGTGGTGGGACAGGGGGCGCGAGGTGAAAAACTGTTTTTT
many	TRBV2	TRBD1	TRBJ2-3	CASRLGQTTDTQYF	TGTGCCAGCAGACTGGGACAGACCACAGATACGCAGTATTTT